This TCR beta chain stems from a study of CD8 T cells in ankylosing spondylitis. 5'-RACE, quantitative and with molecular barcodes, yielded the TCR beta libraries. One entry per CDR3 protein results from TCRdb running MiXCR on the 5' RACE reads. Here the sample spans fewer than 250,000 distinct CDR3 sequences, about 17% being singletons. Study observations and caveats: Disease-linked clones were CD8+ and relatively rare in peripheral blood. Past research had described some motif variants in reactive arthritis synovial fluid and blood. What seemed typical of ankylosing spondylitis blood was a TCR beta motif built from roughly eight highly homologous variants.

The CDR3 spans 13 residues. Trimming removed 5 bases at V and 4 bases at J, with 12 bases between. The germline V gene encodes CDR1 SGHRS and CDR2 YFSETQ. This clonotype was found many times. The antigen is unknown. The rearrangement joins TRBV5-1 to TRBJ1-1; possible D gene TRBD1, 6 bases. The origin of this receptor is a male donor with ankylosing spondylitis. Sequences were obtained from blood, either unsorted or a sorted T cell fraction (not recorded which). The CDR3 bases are TGCGCCAGCAGAATGACAGGATCCACTGAAGCTTTCTTT. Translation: CASRMTGSTEAFF.